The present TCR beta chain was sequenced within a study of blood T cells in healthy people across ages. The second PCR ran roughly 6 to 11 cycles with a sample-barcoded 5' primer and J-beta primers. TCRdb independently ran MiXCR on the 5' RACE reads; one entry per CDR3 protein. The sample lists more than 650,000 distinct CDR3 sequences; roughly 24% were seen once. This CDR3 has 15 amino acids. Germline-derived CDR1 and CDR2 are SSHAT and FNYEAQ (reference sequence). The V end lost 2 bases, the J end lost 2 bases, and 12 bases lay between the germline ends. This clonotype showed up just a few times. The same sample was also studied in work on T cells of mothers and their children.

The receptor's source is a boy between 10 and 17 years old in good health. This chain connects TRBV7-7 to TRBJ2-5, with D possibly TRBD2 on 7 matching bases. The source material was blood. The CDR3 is CASSLFEGGQETQYF. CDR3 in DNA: TGTGCCAGCAGCTTATTCGAGGGGGGGCAAGAGACCCAGTACTTC.